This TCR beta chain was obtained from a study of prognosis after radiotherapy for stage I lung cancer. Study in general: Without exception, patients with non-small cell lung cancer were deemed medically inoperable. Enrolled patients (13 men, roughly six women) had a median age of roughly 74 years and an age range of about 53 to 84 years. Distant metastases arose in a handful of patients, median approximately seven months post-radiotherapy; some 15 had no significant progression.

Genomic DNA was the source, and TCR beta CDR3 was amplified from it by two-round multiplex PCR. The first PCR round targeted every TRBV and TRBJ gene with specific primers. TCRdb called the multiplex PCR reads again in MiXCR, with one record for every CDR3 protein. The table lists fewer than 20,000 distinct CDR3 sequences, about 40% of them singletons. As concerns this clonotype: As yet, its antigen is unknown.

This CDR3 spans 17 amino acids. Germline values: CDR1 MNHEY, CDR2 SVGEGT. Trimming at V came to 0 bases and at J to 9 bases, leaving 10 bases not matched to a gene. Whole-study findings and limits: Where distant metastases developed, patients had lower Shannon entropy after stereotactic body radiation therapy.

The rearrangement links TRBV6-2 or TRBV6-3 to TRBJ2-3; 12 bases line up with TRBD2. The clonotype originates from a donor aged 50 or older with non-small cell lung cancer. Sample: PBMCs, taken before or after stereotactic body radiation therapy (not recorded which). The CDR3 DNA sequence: TGTGCCAGCAGTTACTCCGGACTAGCGGGGCAAACGGGGACGCAGTATTTT. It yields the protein CASSYSGLAGQTGTQYF.